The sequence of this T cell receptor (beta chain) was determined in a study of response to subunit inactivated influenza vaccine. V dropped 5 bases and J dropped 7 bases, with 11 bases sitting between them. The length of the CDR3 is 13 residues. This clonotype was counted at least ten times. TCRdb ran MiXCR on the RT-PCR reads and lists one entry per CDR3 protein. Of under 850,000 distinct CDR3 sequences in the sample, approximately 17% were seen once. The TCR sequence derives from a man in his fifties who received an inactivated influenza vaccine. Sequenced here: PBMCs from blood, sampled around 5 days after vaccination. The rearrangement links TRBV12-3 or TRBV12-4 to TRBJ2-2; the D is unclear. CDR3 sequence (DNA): TGTGCCAGCAGTATCATGGAGTTCGGGGAGCTGTTTTTT. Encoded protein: CASSIMEFGELFF.